A selection of T cell receptor beta chains follows, all from one sample in a study of shared clonotypes between healthy human individuals. The repertoire was sequenced with immunoSEQ multiplex PCR; TCRdb's copy has only in-frame clones and lacks some. The sample shows about 1 million clones, approximately 72% of them seen only once. Specimen: memory CD4+ T cells sorted from blood. The receptors come from a man between 18 and 35 years old in good health. Each CDR3 is given with its conserved first and last residue. A D gene is named only where the DNA matches it firmly. Rows may omit the clone size; those that give it use once, few, many or a size class.

>.|TRBJ1-6|.|TRBV7-2
CASSLSQQFNSPLHF
TGTGCCAGCAGCTTAAGCCAACAGTTTAATTCACCCCTCCACTTT
>.|TRBJ1-5|.|TRBV9
CASSVGGNSNQPQHF
TGTGCCAGCAGCGTTGGCGGTAATAGCAATCAGCCCCAGCATTTT
>.|TRBJ2-1|.|TRBV21-1
CARGLRDLDYNEQFF
TGTGCCAGGGGGTTACGGGACTTGGATTACAATGAGCAGTTCTTC
>TRBD1|TRBJ1-5|.|TRBV11-2
CASSLVQGAGQPQHF
TGTGCCAGCAGCTTAGTTCAGGGGGCAGGCCAGCCCCAGCATTTT
>.|TRBJ2-2|.|TRBV4-3
CASSQERTLNTGELFF
TGCGCCAGCAGCCAAGAGAGAACTTTGAACACCGGGGAGCTGTTTTTT
>.|TRBJ2-3|many|TRBV5-1
CASSWGSASTDTQYF
TGCGCCAGCAGCTGGGGATCAGCTAGCACAGATACGCAGTATTTT
>.|TRBJ1-6|few|TRBV6-5
CASSRQDNSPLHF
TGTGCCAGCAGCCGACAAGATAATTCACCCCTCCACTTT
>.|TRBJ2-1|.|TRBV27
CASSLWPPNSHEQFF
TGTGCCAGCAGTTTATGGCCACCCAATAGCCATGAGCAGTTCTTC
>.|TRBJ1-1|few|TRBV6-5
CASSYREAVNTEAFF
TGTGCCAGCAGTTACAGAGAGGCCGTGAACACTGAAGCTTTCTTT
>TRBD2|TRBJ2-1|.|TRBV10-3
CATLVAFGLAGEQFF
TGTGCCACCCTGGTAGCATTCGGACTAGCGGGGGAGCAGTTCTTC
>.|TRBJ2-5|.|TRBV7-2
CASSLARETQYF
TGTGCCAGCAGCTTAGCGCGGGAGACCCAGTACTTC